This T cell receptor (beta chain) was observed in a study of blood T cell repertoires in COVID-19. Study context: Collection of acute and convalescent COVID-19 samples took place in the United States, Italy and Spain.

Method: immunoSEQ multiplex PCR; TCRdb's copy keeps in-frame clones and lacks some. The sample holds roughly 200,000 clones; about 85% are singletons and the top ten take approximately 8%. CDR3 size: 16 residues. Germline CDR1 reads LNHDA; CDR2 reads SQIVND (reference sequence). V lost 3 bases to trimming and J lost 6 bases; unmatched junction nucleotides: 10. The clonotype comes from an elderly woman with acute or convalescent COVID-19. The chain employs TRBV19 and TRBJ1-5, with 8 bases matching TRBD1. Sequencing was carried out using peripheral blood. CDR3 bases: TGTGCCAGTAGTATCTTAACAGGGGGGATGATTCAGCCCCAGCATTTT. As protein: CASSILTGGMIQPQHF.